The rows below give T cell receptor beta chains drawn from one sample of a study of identical twins. MiXCR was run by TCRdb on the 5' RACE reads, yielding one entry per CDR3 protein. The top ten hold 6% to 9% of the sample, which has 350,000 or so distinct CDR3 sequences, around 12% seen once. This same sample was also part of a study on yellow fever vaccine responses in identical twins.

The sequenced sample was CD8+ T cells sorted from blood. These TCRs come from a woman aged 18-30 years in good health. CDR3s include the opening cysteine and the closing phenylalanine or tryptophan.

V gene,J gene,CDR3 protein
TRBV11-3,TRBJ2-1,CASSPLREGLIYNEQFF
TRBV11-2,TRBJ2-5,CASSYYGQAQYF
TRBV28,TRBJ2-7,CASSPVTYEQYF
TRBV12-3/TRBV12-4,TRBJ2-5,CASSASLETQYF
TRBV20-1,TRBJ1-1,CSASSGFF
TRBV27,TRBJ2-7,CASRRGGIPTSEQYF
TRBV5-1,TRBJ1-4,CASSPLDSGQGIREEKLFF
TRBV2,TRBJ2-7,CASSEGGLAGFYEQYF
TRBV27,TRBJ2-1,CASSLGTVLEQFF
TRBV7-2,TRBJ2-3,CASSIWAGAVTDTQYF
TRBV5-6,TRBJ2-3,CASSLVDTADTQYF